This passage covers 10 T cell receptor beta chains from one sample sequenced in a study of Graves' ophthalmopathy and Graves' hyperthyroidism (dated by TCRdb to between 2018 and 2020). Data came from an Illumina HiSeq 2000. For repertoire sequencing, TCR beta CDR3 regions were amplified from RNA transcripts. The first round of RT-PCR was done with HTBI primers and the Qiagen OneStep RT-PCR kit, and was followed by a second round of multiplex PCR, then size selection and purification. Starting from the raw public reads, TCRdb applied fastp trimming at Q25, assembled clones with MiXCR and retained in-frame beta chains. A single entry per CDR3 protein holds the most common genes and DNA from its merged rows. The sample includes roughly 1.1 million distinct CDR3 sequences, with roughly 35% observed a single time. The ten largest clones add up to 11% of the sample. Sequenced: peripheral blood or thyroid tissue (not recorded which). The source of these receptors is an adult man with Graves' hyperthyroidism.

This clonotype was recorded a few times. The gene calls are TRBV30 and TRBJ2-7; 11 nucleotides match TRBD1. This CDR3 spans 15 amino acids. With 3 bases clipped from V and 5 bases from J, the junction kept 9 bases outside the gene matches. Germline loops: CDR1 GTSNPN, CDR2 SVGIG (reference sequence). The CDR3 DNA reads TGTGCCTGGAGCCTTTGGACAGGGGGCTCGCACGAGCAGTACTTC. This gives the protein CAWSLWTGGSHEQYF.

This clonotype was found a few times. J is TRBJ2-7 and V is TRBV7-2, with 7 bases matching TRBD2. The CDR3 runs 16 residues. Trimming removed 5 bases from V and 3 bases from J; junction bases left unmatched: 13. Germline V lookup: CDR1 SGHTA, CDR2 FQGNSA. CDR3 protein: CASSVQEREGDYEQYF. The CDR3 DNA reads as TGTGCCAGCAGCGTACAAGAAAGGGAGGGAGACTACGAGCAGTACTTC.

This chain uses TRBV29-1 with TRBJ1-1; 7 bases map to TRBD1. V was clipped by 5 bases and J by 7 bases; unmatched bases: 7. The CDR3 has 12 amino acids. Germline V gene lookup returns CDR1 SQVTM and CDR2 ANQGSEA. This CDR3 is CSVIGQDFEAFF. CDR3 DNA: TGCAGCGTTATAGGACAGGACTTTGAAGCTTTCTTT. The whole variable domain, filled in from reference TRBV29-1 and TRBJ1-1, reads SAVISQKPSRDICQRGTSLTIQCQVDSQVTMMFWYRQQPGQSLTLIATANQGSEATYESGFVIDKFPISRPNLTFSTLTVSNMSPEDSSIYLCSVIGQDFEAFFGQGTRLTVV.

Many counts were recorded for this clonotype. V is TRBV10-3 and J is TRBJ1-5; D may be TRBD1 (6 bases). Trimming took off 0 bases at V and 2 bases at J, with 14 bases between the two ends. This CDR3 comprises 17 residues. In germline, CDR1 is ENHRY, CDR2 SYGVKD. This CDR3 reads CAISESEDRMGNQPQHF. Written as DNA, the CDR3 is TGTGCCATCAGTGAGTCGGAAGACAGGATGGGCAATCAGCCCCAGCATTTT.

This clonotype was found a few times. This CDR3 reads CASSPTSGGEETQYF. The CDR3 DNA follows: TGTGCCAGCAGTCCGACTAGCGGGGGGGAAGAGACCCAGTACTTC. The chain combines TRBV12-3 or TRBV12-4 with TRBJ2-5; 14 bases fit TRBD2. J gave up 3 bases and V 5 bases, and 2 bases lay outside the gene matches. The CDR3 spans 15 residues.

The genes are TRBV7-2 and TRBJ2-2; the D is unclear. V lost 5 bases to trimming and J lost 3 bases, with 19 bases between them. Germline loops: CDR1 SGHTA, CDR2 FQGNSA. This CDR3 has 17 residues. The CDR3 coding sequence is TGTGCCAGCAGCCCAGCAGAGGACCGAGATGACACCGGGGAGCTGTTTTTT. It translates to CASSPAEDRDDTGELFF.

This clonotype was counted ten times or more. The chain links TRBV5-1 to TRBJ2-2; unclear D gene. In germline, CDR1 is SGHRS, CDR2 YFSETQ. The CDR3 is 15 amino acids. V lost 0 bases to trimming and J lost 0 bases, with 6 bases between them. The CDR3 DNA follows: TGCGCCAGCAGCTTGGTCAGAGCGAACACCGGGGAGCTGTTTTTT. Residues: CASSLVRANTGELFF.

The gene calls are TRBV7-2 and TRBJ2-5; D call uncertain. CDR1 and CDR2 from the germline V gene are SGHTA and FQGNSA. The germline V and J ends were trimmed by 5 bases and 0 bases, with 10 bases remaining between them. The CDR3 sequence is 14 residues long. The CDR3 DNA reads as TGTGCCAGCAGCCGTGGACCGAACCAAGAGACCCAGTACTTC. Its protein product is CASSRGPNQETQYF.

The table lists this clonotype with a few counts. The V gene is TRBV19, the J gene TRBJ2-7, with TRBD1 identical over 8 bases. With 5 bases clipped from V and 1 base from J, the junction kept 10 bases outside the gene matches. CDR1 is LNHDA and CDR2 is SQIVND in the germline V gene (reference sequence). This CDR3 is 16 amino acids long. CDR3 residues: CASSPFSGGASYEQYF. The CDR3 nucleotides are TGTGCCAGTAGTCCCTTTTCAGGGGGCGCGTCCTACGAGCAGTACTTC.

This clonotype came up many times. The chain couples TRBV15 to TRBJ1-5, with 9 bases matching TRBD1. CDR1 is LNHNV and CDR2 is YYDKDF in the germline V gene (reference sequence). The V gene end was trimmed by 4 bases and the J gene end by 9 bases; junction bases not matched to a gene: 7. This CDR3 is 14 amino acids long. The CDR3 coding sequence is TGTGCCACCAGCAAGGACAGGGGTCCGCGGCCCCAGCATTTT. Amino acids: CATSKDRGPRPQHF.